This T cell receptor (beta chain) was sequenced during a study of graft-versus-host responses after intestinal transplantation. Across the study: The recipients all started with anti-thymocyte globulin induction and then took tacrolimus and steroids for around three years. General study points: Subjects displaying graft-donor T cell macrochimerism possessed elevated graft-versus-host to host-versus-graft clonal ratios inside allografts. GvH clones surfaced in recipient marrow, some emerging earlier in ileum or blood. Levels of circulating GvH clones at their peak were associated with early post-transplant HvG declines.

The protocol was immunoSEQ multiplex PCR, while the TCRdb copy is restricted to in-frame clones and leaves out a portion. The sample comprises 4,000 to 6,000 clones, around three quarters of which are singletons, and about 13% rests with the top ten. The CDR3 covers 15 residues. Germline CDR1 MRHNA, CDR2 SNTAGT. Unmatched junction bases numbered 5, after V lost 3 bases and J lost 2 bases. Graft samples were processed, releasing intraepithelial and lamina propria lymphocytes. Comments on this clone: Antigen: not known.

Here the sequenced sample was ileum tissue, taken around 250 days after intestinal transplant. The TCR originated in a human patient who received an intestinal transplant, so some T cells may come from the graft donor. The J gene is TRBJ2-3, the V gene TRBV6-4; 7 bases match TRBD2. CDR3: CASSEAGDHTDTQYF. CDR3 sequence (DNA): TGTGCCAGCAGTGAGGCGGGGGATCACACAGATACGCAGTATTTT.